This record covers a single T cell receptor (beta chain). The record originates from a study of T cell responses to AZD1222 COVID-19 vaccine. V was pared by 4 bases and J by 6 bases, with 8 bases of the junction left unmatched. The CDR3 totals 14 residues. CDR1 is WNHNN, CDR2 SYGVQD, per germline (reference sequence). Data came from immunoSEQ multiplex PCR; TCRdb stores just in-frame clones and leaves some out. The table lists about 150,000 clones, around 89% of them singletons. This sample comprised peripheral blood, obtained on day 0 of AZD1222 vaccination. The rearrangement joins TRBV10-1 to TRBJ2-7; TRBD2 agrees at 8 bases. The sequence was collected from an adult in good health. The CDR3 protein is CASSVGAGACEQYF. CDR3 bases: TGCGCCAGCAGTGTTGGAGCGGGGGCATGCGAGCAGTACTTC.